Following are 15 T cell receptor beta chains from one sample sequenced in a study of regulatory T cells in long-lasting Graves disease. Time point defined: persistent/refractory GD, antithyroid drugs over 5 years with positive TRAb. There was RNA extracted from PBMCs, and the TCR library was made from it. CDR3-region Arm-PCR and iRepertoire HTBI primers produced the TCR beta libraries. TCRdb re-called the multiplex PCR reads through MiXCR, storing one row per CDR3 protein. The table has roughly 500,000 distinct CDR3 sequences, around 20% seen once. Sequenced material: peripheral blood mononuclear cells (PBMCs), taken when the disease was refractory, from a patient treated with antithyroid drugs. Receptors were obtained from a female donor with Graves disease.

This clonotype was seen more than once but under ten times. V gene TRBV12-5 combines with J gene TRBJ2-1; D uncertain. The CDR3 is made up of 13 amino acids. The V end lost 3 bases, the J end lost 5 bases, and 8 bases lay between the germline ends. CDR1 LGHNT and CDR2 FRNRAP come from the germline V gene. The DNA of the CDR3 is TGTGCTAGTGGTTTTACGAAGAACAATGAGCAGTTCTTC. It yields the protein CASGFTKNNEQFF. Using reference TRBV12-5 and TRBJ2-1 for the parts outside the CDR3, the full variable domain is DARVTQTPRHKVTEMGQEVTMRCQPILGHNTVFWYRQTMMQGLELLAYFRNRAPLDDSGMPKDRFSAEMPDATLATLKIQPSEPRDSAVYFCASGFTKNNEQFFGPGTRLTVL.

This clonotype has just a few counts. V gene TRBV14 combines with J gene TRBJ2-1; 13 positions agree with TRBD2. This CDR3 has 13 amino acids. Germline loops: CDR1 SGHDN, CDR2 FVKESK. V lost 4 bases, J lost 13 bases, and 4 bases stayed unmatched. CDR3: CASSRGLAGVQFF. Here the CDR3 DNA reads TGTGCCAGCAGCCGCGGACTAGCGGGAGTTCAGTTCTTC.

As concerns this clonotype: It may be a read error: a sequence one base away is much more abundant. The V call is TRBV29-1, the J call TRBJ2-4, with 10 bases fitting TRBD2. Looked up from germline, CDR1 is SQVTM and CDR2 is ANQGSEA. The CDR3 length is 17 residues. For the CDR3, the DNA is TGCAGCGTTGTAGGAAGGGCGCTAGCGGGAGCCCAAAACATTCAGTACTTC. Translation gives CSVVGRALAGAQNIQYF.

This clonotype was seen only a few times. Sequence at one end of the junction differs from germline and may be a read error. The CDR3 reads CASSLNLGNEQYF. Written as DNA, the CDR3 is TGTGCTAGCAGCTTGAACCTCGGGAACGAGCAGTACTTC. The gene calls are TRBV7-7 and TRBJ2-7, with D perhaps matching TRBD2 (5 bases). Germline V lookup: CDR1 SSHAT, CDR2 FNYEAQ (reference sequence). This CDR3 is built from 13 residues.

As concerns this clonotype: Just one base apart from a much larger clone, this may be a read error. The chain employs TRBV6-5 and TRBJ1-2; D not certain. Germline CDR1 MNHEY, CDR2 SVGAGI. The CDR3 loop spans 14 amino acids. The CDR3, as DNA: TGTGCCAGCAGTTACGATAGGATGGACTATGGCCACACCTTC. This codes for CASSYDRMDYGHTF.

The table lists this clonotype with a few counts. V usage is TRBV7-8 and J usage is TRBJ2-7, with a possible D match to TRBD2 (6 bases). The ends were cut back, 8 bases at V and 0 bases at J, with 26 bases in the middle. Germline CDR1 and CDR2: SGHVS and FQNEAQ. The CDR3 is made up of 18 amino acids. CDR3 in DNA: TGTGCCAGCGCCCCGGGACGGAGGGCGATAACCGCCTCCTACGAGCAGTACTTC. It translates to CASAPGRRAITASYEQYF.

The chain uses TRBV18 and TRBJ1-5; TRBD1 agrees at 8 bases. V shed 6 bases and J 6 bases; nucleotides not matched to a gene: 7. The CDR3 consists of 14 residues. CDR1 and CDR2 (germline): KGHSH, LQKENI. CDR3 nucleotides: TGTGCCAGCTCCCCGGACAGGGCCAGTCAGCCCCAGCATTTT. It is translated as CASSPDRASQPQHF.

The V and J genes are TRBV7-2 and TRBJ2-5, with D possibly TRBD2 on 6 matching bases. TRBJ2-1 matches the DNA end more closely, so the J call is doubtful. The CDR3 is 13 residues long. Germline CDR1 and CDR2: SGHTA and FQGNSA. CDR3 region: CASSFAGSIEQFF. The CDR3 region has the DNA TGTGCCAGCAGCTTCGCGGGATCGATTGAGCAGTTCTTC.

V gene TRBV29-1 combines with J gene TRBJ1-5; D perhaps matches TRBD1 (6 bases). The CDR3 consists of 13 residues. The V gene lost 5 bases and the J gene lost 6 bases, with 14 bases spanning the gap. Germline loops: CDR1 SQVTM, CDR2 ANQGSEA. The CDR3 sequence is CSVKQGGGQPQHF. DNA for the CDR3: TGCAGCGTTAAACAGGGCGGGGGTCAGCCCCAGCATTTT.

J is TRBJ2-7 and V is TRBV5-4; the match to TRBD2 covers 8 bases. The CDR3 is 15 amino acids. From germline, CDR1 is SGHNT and CDR2 YYREEE (reference sequence). The V and J ends lost 4 bases and 3 bases, in that order; junction bases with no gene match: 9. This chain's CDR3 is CASSPGGQAGYEQYF. The CDR3 DNA follows: TGTGCCAGCAGCCCGGGGGGGCAGGCTGGCTACGAGCAGTACTTC.

There are many counts of this clonotype. The rearrangement links TRBV6-5 to TRBJ2-7; the match to TRBD2 covers 9 bases. V was pared by 0 bases and J by 5 bases, with 5 bases of the junction left unmatched. The germline V gene encodes CDR1 MNHEY and CDR2 SVGAGI. The CDR3 is 15 amino acids. The CDR3 bases are TGTGCCAGCAGTTACTCGGGACTAGCATTCGACGAGCAGTACTTC. Its translation is CASSYSGLAFDEQYF.

J is TRBJ2-3 and V is TRBV6-9, with D possibly called TRBD1 or TRBD2 (5 bases each). Per the germline V gene, CDR1 is MNHGY and CDR2 is SVAAGI. The V end lost 4 bases, the J end lost 6 bases, and 11 bases lay between the germline ends. The CDR3 has 13 amino acids. The CDR3: CASSFQGPDTQYF. The CDR3 DNA reads TGTGCCAGCAGTTTCCAGGGACCGGATACGCAGTATTTT.

This clonotype was observed a handful of times. The chain employs TRBV3-1 and TRBJ1-2; D is uncertain. CDR3 size: 14 residues. With 6 bases removed from V and 2 bases from J, the gap between germline ends came to 13 bases. Per germline, CDR1 LGHDT and CDR2 YNNKEL (reference sequence). As DNA, the CDR3 is TGTGCCAGCAGTTCAACCTACAGAAACTATGGCTACACCTTC. Its protein product is CASSSTYRNYGYTF.

The table lists this clonotype with many counts. This chain joins TRBV12-3 or TRBV12-4 and TRBJ1-6; a possible D gene is TRBD1 (6 bases). Trimming took off 4 bases at V and 10 bases at J, with 14 bases between the two ends. The CDR3 is 14 residues long. CDR3 coding DNA: TGTGCCAGCAGTTCGGGGGCGCTTCGGTCACCCCTCCACTTT. Protein sequence: CASSSGALRSPLHF.

V gene TRBV19 combines with J gene TRBJ1-5, with TRBD1 identical over 10 bases. Germline CDR1 LNHDA, CDR2 SQIVND (reference sequence). V lost 1 base, J lost 0 bases, and 9 bases stayed unmatched. The CDR3 has 19 residues. CDR3 DNA sequence: TGTGCCAGTAGTATAGGCCCGGGACAGGGGCTGTATAGCAATCAGCCCCAGCATTTT. It specifies CASSIGPGQGLYSNQPQHF.